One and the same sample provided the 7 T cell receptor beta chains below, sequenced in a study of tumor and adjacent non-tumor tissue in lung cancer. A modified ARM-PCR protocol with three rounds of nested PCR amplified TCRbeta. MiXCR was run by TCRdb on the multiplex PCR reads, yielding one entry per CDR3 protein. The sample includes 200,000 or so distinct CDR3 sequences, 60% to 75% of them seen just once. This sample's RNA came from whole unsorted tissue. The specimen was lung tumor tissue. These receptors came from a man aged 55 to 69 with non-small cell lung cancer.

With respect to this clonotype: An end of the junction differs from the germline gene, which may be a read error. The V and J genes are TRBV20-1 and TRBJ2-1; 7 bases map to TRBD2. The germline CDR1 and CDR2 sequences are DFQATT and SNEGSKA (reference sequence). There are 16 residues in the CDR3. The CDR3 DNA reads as TGCAGTGCCAGTTCACTAGCGCCGAGCTCCTGCAATGAGCAGTTCTTC. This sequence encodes CSASSLAPSSCNEQFF.

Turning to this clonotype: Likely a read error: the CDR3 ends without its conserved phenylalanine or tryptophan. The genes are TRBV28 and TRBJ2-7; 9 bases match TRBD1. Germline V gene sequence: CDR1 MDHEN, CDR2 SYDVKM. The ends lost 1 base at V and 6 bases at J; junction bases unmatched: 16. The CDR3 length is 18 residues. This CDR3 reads CASSLSPYGTGWSREQYL. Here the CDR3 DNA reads TGTGCCAGCAGTTTATCTCCATATGGGACAGGGTGGTCCCGCGAGCAGTACCTC.

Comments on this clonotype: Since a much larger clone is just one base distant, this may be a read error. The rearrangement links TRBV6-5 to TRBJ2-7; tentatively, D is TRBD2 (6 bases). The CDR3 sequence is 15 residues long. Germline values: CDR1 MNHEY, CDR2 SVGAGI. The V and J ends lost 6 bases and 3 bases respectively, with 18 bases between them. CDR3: CASSPLEGRIYEQYF. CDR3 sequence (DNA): TGTGCCAGCAGCCCCCTAGAGGGGAGGATCTACGAGCAGTACTTC.

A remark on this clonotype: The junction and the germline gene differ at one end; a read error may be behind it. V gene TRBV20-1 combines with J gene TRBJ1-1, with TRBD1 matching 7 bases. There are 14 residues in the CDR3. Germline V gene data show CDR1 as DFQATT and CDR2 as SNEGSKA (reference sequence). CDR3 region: CSGRVQGNSPEAFF. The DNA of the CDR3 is TGCAGTGGTAGAGTACAGGGGAATAGTCCTGAAGCTTTCTTT.

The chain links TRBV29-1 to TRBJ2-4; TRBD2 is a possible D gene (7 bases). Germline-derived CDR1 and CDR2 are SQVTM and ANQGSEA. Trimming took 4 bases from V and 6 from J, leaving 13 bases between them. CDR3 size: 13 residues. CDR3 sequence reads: CSVGEGGGNIQYF. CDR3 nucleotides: TGCAGCGTTGGAGAGGGGGGGGGAAACATTCAGTACTTC.

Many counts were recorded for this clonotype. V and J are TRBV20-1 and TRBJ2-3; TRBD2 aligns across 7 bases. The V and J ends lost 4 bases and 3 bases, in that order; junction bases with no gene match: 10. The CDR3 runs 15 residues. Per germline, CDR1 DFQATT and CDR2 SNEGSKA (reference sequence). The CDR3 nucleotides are TGCAGTGCTACCGAACCCGGGGGGTTGACAGATACGCAGTATTTT. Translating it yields CSATEPGGLTDTQYF.

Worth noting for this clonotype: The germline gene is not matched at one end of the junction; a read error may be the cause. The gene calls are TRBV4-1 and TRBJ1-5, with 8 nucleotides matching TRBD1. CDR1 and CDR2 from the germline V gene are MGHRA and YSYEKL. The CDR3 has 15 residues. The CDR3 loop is CDSSQRQGNIQPQHF. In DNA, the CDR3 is TGCGACAGCAGCCAACGACAGGGGAATATTCAGCCCCAGCATTTT.